This T cell receptor (beta chain) is drawn from a study of T cells after posttransplantation cyclophosphamide. Study outcomes and limitations: Recipient CMV seropositivity and CMV reactivation strongly tracked TRB clonality. Later post-transplant blood repertoires were often dominated by donor CD8+ memory clones. TRB overlap between skin or GI tissue T cells and blood was limited.

The data were produced by immunoSEQ multiplex PCR, yet TCRdb's version contains in-frame clones alone and is incomplete. Among 18,000 or so clones listed, less than 85% were seen once. As to this clone: As yet, its antigen is unknown.

Material for sequencing was memory CD4+ T cells sorted from blood. This receptor was taken from a man aged 25 to 40 in good health and a related stem cell transplant donor.

As DNA, the CDR3 is TGTGCCAGCAGTTTTGGGGGACAGGGAAACACCGGGGAGCTGTTTTTT. It yields the protein CASSFGGQGNTGELFF. The chain joins TRBV28 to TRBJ2-2; 9 nucleotides agree with TRBD1. Germline V gives CDR1 MDHEN, CDR2 SYDVKM. V lost 3 bases and J lost 2; bases outside the gene matches: 4. The CDR3 totals 16 residues.